This TCR beta chain emerged from a study of T cell changes during pregnancy in multiple sclerosis. The assay was immunoSEQ multiplex PCR, and TCRdb's table has in-frame clones only and misses some. Of about 75,000 clones listed, under 95% are singletons. In germline, CDR1 is SGHNT, CDR2 YENEEA. The V and J ends lost 0 bases and 0 bases respectively, with 12 bases between them. The CDR3 has 17 amino acids. This clonotype was obtained from a female donor with multiple sclerosis, enrolled in a pregnancy study. Sequenced here: CD4+ T cells from peripheral blood mononuclear cells, sampled before pregnancy. The chain uses TRBV11-3 and TRBJ1-5; a weak D match, TRBD1 (6 bases). The CDR3 DNA sequence: TGTGCCAGCAGCTTAGAAAGGTACAGGGCTAGCAATCAGCCCCAGCATTTT. It yields the protein CASSLERYRASNQPQHF. Using reference TRBV11-3 and TRBJ1-5 for the parts outside the CDR3, the full variable domain is EAGVVQSPRYKIIEKKQPVAFWCNPISGHNTLYWYLQNLGQGPELLIRYENEEAVDDSQLPKDRFSAERLKGVDSTLKIQPAELGDSAVYLCASSLERYRASNQPQHFGDGTRLSIL.